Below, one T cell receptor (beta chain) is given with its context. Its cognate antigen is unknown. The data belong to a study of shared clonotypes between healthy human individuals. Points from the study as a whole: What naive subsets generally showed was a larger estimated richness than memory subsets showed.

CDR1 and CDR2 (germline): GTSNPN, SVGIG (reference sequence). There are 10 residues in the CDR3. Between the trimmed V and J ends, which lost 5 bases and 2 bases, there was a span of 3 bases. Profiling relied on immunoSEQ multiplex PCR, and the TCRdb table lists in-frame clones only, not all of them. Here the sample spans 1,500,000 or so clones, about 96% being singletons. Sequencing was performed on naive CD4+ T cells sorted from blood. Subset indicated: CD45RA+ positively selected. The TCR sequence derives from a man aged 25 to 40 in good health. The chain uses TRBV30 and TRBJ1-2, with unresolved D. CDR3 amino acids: CAWGNYGYTF. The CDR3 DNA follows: TGTGCCTGGGGGAACTATGGCTACACCTTC.